The clone carrying this T cell receptor (beta chain) appeared a single time. Only in-frame clones appear in the TCRdb table, and some are missing; sequencing was by immunoSEQ multiplex PCR. Of fewer than 90,000 clones detected, 65% to 85% appear once; the ten largest clones hold approximately 15%. The data stem from a study of blood T cell repertoires in COVID-19. V was shortened by 4 bases and J by 0 bases, with 13 bases between the two germline ends. CDR1 and CDR2 (germline): SNHLY, FYNNEI. The CDR3 spans 15 residues. The chain carries TRBV2 and TRBJ2-7; D is unclear. The source is a man between 60 and 75 years old with COVID-19, enrolled during active disease. Specimen: peripheral blood. The CDR3 reads CASSARTRSSYEQYF. The CDR3 DNA sequence: TGTGCCAGCAGTGCGCGAACTCGGAGCTCCTACGAGCAGTACTTC.